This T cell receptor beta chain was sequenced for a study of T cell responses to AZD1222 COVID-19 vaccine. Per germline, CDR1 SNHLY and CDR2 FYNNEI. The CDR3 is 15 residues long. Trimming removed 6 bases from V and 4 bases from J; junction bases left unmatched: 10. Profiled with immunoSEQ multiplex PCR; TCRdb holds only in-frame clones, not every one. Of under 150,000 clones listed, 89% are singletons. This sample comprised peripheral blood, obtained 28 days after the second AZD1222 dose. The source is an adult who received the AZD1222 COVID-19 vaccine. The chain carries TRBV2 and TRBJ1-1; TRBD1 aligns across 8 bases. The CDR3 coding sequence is TGTGCCAGCAGAATAGGACAGGGATCGGCCACTGAAGCTTTCTTT. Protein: CASRIGQGSATEAFF.